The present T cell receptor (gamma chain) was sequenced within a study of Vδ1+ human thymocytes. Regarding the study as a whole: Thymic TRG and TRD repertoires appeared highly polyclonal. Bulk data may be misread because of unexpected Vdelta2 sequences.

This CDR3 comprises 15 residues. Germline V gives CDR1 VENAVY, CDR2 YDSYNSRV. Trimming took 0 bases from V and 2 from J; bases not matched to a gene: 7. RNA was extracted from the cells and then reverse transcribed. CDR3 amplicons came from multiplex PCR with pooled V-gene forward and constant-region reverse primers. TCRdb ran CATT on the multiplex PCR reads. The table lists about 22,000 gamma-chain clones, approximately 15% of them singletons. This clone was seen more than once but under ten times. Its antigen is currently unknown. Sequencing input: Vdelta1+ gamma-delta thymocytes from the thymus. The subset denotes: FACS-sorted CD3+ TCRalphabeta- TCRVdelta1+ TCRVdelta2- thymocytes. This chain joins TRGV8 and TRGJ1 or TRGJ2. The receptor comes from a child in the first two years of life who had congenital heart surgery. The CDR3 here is CATWDRPEDYYKKLF. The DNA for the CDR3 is TGTGCCACCTGGGATAGGCCTGAGGATTATTATAAGAAACTCTTT.